Included here is one TCR beta chain sequence, with context. The assay was immunoSEQ multiplex PCR, and TCRdb's table has in-frame clones only and misses some. The sample contains approximately 10,000 clones, over 65% of which appear only once. The V end was cut by 0 bases, the J end by 4 bases, with 8 bases between. CDR1 and CDR2 (germline): SGHTS, YDEGEE. This CDR3 is 13 amino acids long. Graft material was processed, releasing intraepithelial and lamina propria lymphocytes. The source of the sample is a study of graft-versus-host responses after intestinal transplantation. This clonotype was sampled from a human patient who received an intestinal transplant, so some T cells may come from the graft donor. The chain links TRBV5-8 to TRBJ2-7; weak D call: TRBD1 (5 bases). The sample was ileum tissue, taken less than 150 days after intestinal transplantation. The CDR3, as DNA: TGTGCCAGCAGCTTGGGACAGCTTTACGAGCAGTACTTC. This translates into CASSLGQLYEQYF.